These 32 T cell receptor beta chains came from one sample sequenced in a study of T-cell reconstitution after alpha-beta-depleted transplantation in children. Unique molecular identifiers were used in preparing the TCRbeta library. In TCRdb, the PCR reads were re-called with MiXCR into one record per CDR3 protein. The sample has about 580,000 distinct CDR3 sequences; roughly 23% are singletons. The starting material was PBMCs, mostly from graft donor cells, obtained 360 days after TCRalphabeta/CD19-depleted stem cell transplant. The receptors derive from a boy under two years old who had a stem cell transplant for acute myeloid leukemia, so the T cells may come from the graft donor.

The CDR3 spells CASKKGPEAFF. Written as DNA, the CDR3 is TGTGCCAGCAAAAAAGGTCCTGAAGCTTTCTTT. The chain uses TRBV12-3 or TRBV12-4 and TRBJ1-1, with D hard to call. The V end lost 7 bases, the J end lost 6 bases, and 9 bases lay between the germline ends. The CDR3 length is 11 residues.

This clonotype turned up a few times. The chain links TRBV6-1 to TRBJ2-7; 11 bases align to TRBD2. J lost 3 bases, V lost 2 bases, and 9 bases had no gene match. The germline V gene has CDR1 MNHNS and CDR2 SASEGT. This CDR3 contains 17 residues. CDR3 region: CASSEYKSSGGNYEQYV. The CDR3 bases are TGTGCCAGCAGTGAATACAAGTCTAGCGGGGGGAACTACGAGCAGTACGTC.

V and J are TRBV20-1 and TRBJ2-2; D might be TRBD2 (7 bases). The CDR3 is made up of 14 amino acids. Germline CDR1 DFQATT, CDR2 SNEGSKA (reference sequence). V was shortened by 5 bases and J by 6 bases, with 16 bases between the two germline ends. The CDR3 nucleotides read TGCAGTGCTTTAAACAGGGCGGGGGCCGGGGAGCTGTTTTTT. It codes for CSALNRAGAGELFF.

This clonotype occurred many times. The CDR3 DNA follows: TGTGCCAGCAGTGGACTTGGCCGCCGCTCCTACAATGAGCAGTTCTTC. Amino acid sequence: CASSGLGRRSYNEQFF. The chain employs TRBV28 and TRBJ2-1; a weak D match, TRBD2 (5 bases). The CDR3 covers 16 residues. The V gene's germline CDR1 is MDHEN and CDR2 SYDVKM. With 5 bases removed from V and 0 bases from J, the gap between germline ends came to 14 bases.

The chain has TRBV6-5 and TRBJ2-1; the match to TRBD1 covers 7 bases. CDR1 MNHEY and CDR2 SVGAGI come from the germline V gene. V lost 2 bases and J lost 4; bases outside the gene matches: 8. This CDR3 region has 16 residues. The CDR3 is CASSYGVGQVYNEQFF. Written as DNA, the CDR3 is TGTGCCAGCAGTTACGGAGTCGGACAGGTATACAATGAGCAGTTCTTC.

This clonotype was observed many times. The chain uses TRBV6-2 or TRBV6-3 and TRBJ2-2, with no clear D. The germline CDR1 and CDR2 sequences are MNHEY and SVGEGT. This CDR3 spans 11 amino acids. V was cut by 2 bases and J by 6 bases, with 1 base left in between. The chain's CDR3 is CASSYAGELFF. CDR3 DNA: TGTGCCAGCAGTTACGCCGGGGAGCTGTTTTTT.

This clonotype was recorded a few times. The chain links TRBV14 to TRBJ1-1; weak D call: TRBD1 (5 bases). With 0 bases removed from V and 10 bases from J, the gap between germline ends came to 24 bases. The CDR3 totals 17 residues. Germline V gene sequence: CDR1 SGHDN, CDR2 FVKESK. In DNA, the CDR3 is TGTGCCAGCAGCCAAGATAGCGATGCCAGGACATTCGCATTAGCTTTCTTT. Its protein product is CASSQDSDARTFALAFF.

This clonotype was seen only a few times. CDR3 in amino acids: CASSLSGLGEQYV. The CDR3 region has the DNA TGTGCCAGCAGCTTGAGCGGGCTGGGGGAGCAGTACGTC. The chain employs TRBV7-2 and TRBJ2-7, with D tentatively TRBD2 (6 bases). V lost 3 bases to trimming and J lost 7 bases, with 13 bases between them. The CDR3 has 13 residues. The germline gives CDR1 SGHTA, CDR2 FQGNSA.

This clonotype occurred a few times. The chain links TRBV27 to TRBJ2-2; D remains ambiguous. This CDR3 region has 13 residues. The V gene's germline CDR1 is MNHEY and CDR2 SMNVEV (reference sequence). V was clipped by 3 bases and J by 6 bases, with 8 bases between them. Here the CDR3 DNA reads TGTGCCAGCAGTTTCTGGGAAGCCGGGGAGCTGTTTTTT. Its protein product is CASSFWEAGELFF.

This clonotype was seen repeatedly, ten times or more. This chain links TRBV20-1 with TRBJ2-1; TRBD2 aligns across 12 bases. CDR1 and CDR2 from the germline V gene are DFQATT and SNEGSKA (reference sequence). This CDR3 has 14 amino acids. V shed 5 bases and J 5 bases; nucleotides not matched to a gene: 4. The CDR3 sequence: CSAQLAGGHNEQFF. CDR3 bases: TGCAGTGCTCAACTAGCGGGGGGACACAATGAGCAGTTCTTC.

The chain combines TRBV11-2 with TRBJ2-3; 12 bases align to TRBD2. CDR1 and CDR2 from the germline V gene are SGHAT and FQNNGV. The CDR3 sequence is 18 residues long. J was trimmed by 6 bases and V by 4 bases; bases with no gene match: 14. This chain's CDR3 is CASSSPPLAGGPTDTQYF. Here the CDR3 DNA reads TGTGCCAGCAGCTCGCCACCTCTAGCGGGGGGGCCGACGGATACGCAGTATTTT.

Many counts were recorded for this clonotype. The V gene is TRBV9, the J gene TRBJ2-3, with D perhaps matching TRBD2 (7 bases). Germline V lookup: CDR1 SGDLS, CDR2 YYNGEE. This CDR3 is built from 15 residues. V gave up 0 bases and J gave up 4 bases, with 12 bases separating them. In DNA, the CDR3 is TGTGCCAGCAGCGTAGCGGGGGGCCAACCAGATACGCAGTATTTT. Encoded protein: CASSVAGGQPDTQYF.

V gene TRBV28 combines with J gene TRBJ1-5; 10 bases agree with TRBD1. V lost 7 bases to trimming and J lost 0 bases; unmatched junction nucleotides: 9. CDR3 length: 17 amino acids. Germline values: CDR1 MDHEN, CDR2 SYDVKM. CDR3 coding DNA: TGTGCCAGCACCGGGGTGGGACAGGGGTATAGCAATCAGCCCCAGCATTTT. Its protein product is CASTGVGQGYSNQPQHF.

This chain connects TRBV20-1 to TRBJ1-6; D might be TRBD1 (6 bases). V lost 4 bases and J lost 0, with 10 bases in between. This CDR3 has 15 amino acids. The germline V gene encodes CDR1 DFQATT and CDR2 SNEGSKA (reference sequence). CDR3 sequence (DNA): TGCAGTGCTAAAATGACAGGCTCCTATAATTCACCCCTCCACTTT. Protein: CSAKMTGSYNSPLHF.

This clonotype was detected only a few times. The chain carries TRBV29-1 and TRBJ2-1; 7 nucleotides line up with TRBD1. Looked up from germline, CDR1 is SQVTM and CDR2 is ANQGSEA. With 1 base clipped from V and 8 bases from J, the junction kept 14 bases outside the gene matches. The CDR3 is 16 residues long. The CDR3: CSVEVGRTGRHDEQFF. The CDR3, as DNA: TGCAGCGTTGAAGTTGGAAGGACAGGCCGGCACGATGAGCAGTTCTTC.

Only a few counts were recorded for this clonotype. The chain carries TRBV29-1 and TRBJ1-1; D unresolved. V shed 4 bases and J shed 5 bases, with 20 bases lying between them. The CDR3 contains 15 residues. Germline V gene data show CDR1 as SQVTM and CDR2 as ANQGSEA. DNA for the CDR3: TGCAGCGTTGTGCCCAGGCTCTCTCCGGGGACTGAAGCTTTCTTT. Its protein is CSVVPRLSPGTEAFF.

The table lists this clonotype with many counts. The junction shows a germline mismatch at one end, possibly a read error. J is TRBJ2-7 and V is TRBV29-1; tentative D call: TRBD1 (5 bases). Germline loops: CDR1 SQVTM, CDR2 ANQGSEA. The CDR3 extends over 13 amino acids. The CDR3 nucleotides read TGCAGCGTGGAAGGGGCAAAGGACTACGAGCAGTACTTC. It yields the protein CSVEGAKDYEQYF.

This clonotype was recorded many times. This rearrangement joins TRBV12-3 or TRBV12-4 to TRBJ1-1; D possibly corresponds to TRBD1 (6 bases). The CDR3 is 12 residues long. The V gene lost 5 bases and the J gene lost 4 bases, with 8 bases spanning the gap. In DNA, the CDR3 is TGTGCCAGCAGTAAACAGGGCACTGAAGCTTTCTTT. The encoded protein is CASSKQGTEAFF.

The chain employs TRBV20-1 and TRBJ2-1; 9 nucleotides agree with TRBD2. Per the germline V gene, CDR1 is DFQATT and CDR2 is SNEGSKA (reference sequence). The CDR3 length is 15 residues. Losses at the gene ends were 6 bases for V and 8 bases for J; bases not matched to a gene: 14. For the CDR3, the DNA is TGCAGTGCCCAGAAAGGGGCGGGGGGGCAGTATGAGCAGTTCTTC. Its translation: CSAQKGAGGQYEQFF.

This rearrangement joins TRBV20-1 to TRBJ1-5; weak D call: TRBD1 (6 bases). CDR3 length equals 15 residues. In germline, CDR1 is DFQATT, CDR2 SNEGSKA (reference sequence). Trimming cost V 6 bases and J 6 bases, with 21 bases left between them. This CDR3 is CSAGSGGASGQPQHF. In nucleotides, the CDR3 is TGCAGTGCCGGGAGTGGGGGGGCTTCTGGTCAGCCCCAGCATTTT.

This clonotype was detected many times. The chain combines TRBV20-1 with TRBJ2-1, with TRBD2 identical over 7 bases. Trimming took 3 bases from V and 3 from J; bases not matched to a gene: 2. Germline-derived CDR1 and CDR2 are DFQATT and SNEGSKA (reference sequence). This CDR3 spans 13 amino acids. CDR3 sequence reads: CSARPSGYNEQFF. The CDR3 region has the DNA TGCAGTGCTAGGCCTAGCGGCTACAATGAGCAGTTCTTC.

This chain joins TRBV7-2 and TRBJ2-3; 7 nucleotides line up with TRBD2. Germline values: CDR1 SGHTA, CDR2 FQGNSA. The length of the CDR3 is 15 residues. V gave up 4 bases and J gave up 2 bases; unmatched junction bases: 6. CDR3 in DNA: TGTGCCAGCAGCTCACCGGGGGGATCCACAGATACGCAGTATTTT. Translating it yields CASSSPGGSTDTQYF.

This clonotype showed up many times. The chain recombines TRBV28 with TRBJ2-7; D is unresolved. The V gene lost 4 bases and the J gene lost 3 bases, with 7 bases spanning the gap. The CDR3 has 12 amino acids. The germline gives CDR1 MDHEN, CDR2 SYDVKM. Here the CDR3 DNA reads TGTGCCAGCAGTTCGACGTACTACGAGCAGTACGTC. Protein sequence: CASSSTYYEQYV.

This clonotype was observed a few times. V and J are TRBV7-2 and TRBJ2-1; TRBD2 matches at 12 bases. The junction had 1 base not matched to a gene; V was cut back by 1 base and J by 0 bases. The CDR3 covers 17 residues. Looked up from germline, CDR1 is SGHTA and CDR2 is FQGNSA. The CDR3 region is CASSLGLAGASYNEQFF. The CDR3 DNA reads as TGTGCCAGCAGCTTAGGACTAGCGGGGGCCTCCTACAATGAGCAGTTCTTC.

This clonotype has a handful of counts. The chain uses TRBV29-1 and TRBJ2-1, with a tentative D call TRBD2 (7 bases). The V and J ends lost 5 bases and 7 bases respectively, with 24 bases between them. CDR1 is SQVTM and CDR2 is ANQGSEA in the germline V gene. This CDR3 comprises 16 residues. The CDR3 nucleotides read TGCAGCGTTCTTACTCCCGGGGGGCGGACCGCAAATGAGCAGTTCTTC. The encoded protein is CSVLTPGGRTANEQFF.

This clonotype appeared a few times. J is TRBJ2-3 and V is TRBV4-3; 9 bases line up with TRBD1. The length of the CDR3 is 18 residues. Per germline, CDR1 LGHNA and CDR2 YSLEER. The V and J ends lost 5 bases and 1 base, in that order; junction bases with no gene match: 13. The CDR3 reads CASSSHTGQGWGTDTQYF. The CDR3 coding sequence is TGCGCCAGCAGCTCTCACACCGGACAGGGGTGGGGCACAGATACGCAGTATTTT.

The chain uses TRBV11-2 and TRBJ2-1, with 7 bases aligning to TRBD1. The CDR3 has 15 amino acids. The V gene's germline CDR1 is SGHAT and CDR2 FQNNGV. V lost 3 bases and J lost 3; bases outside the gene matches: 5. In nucleotides, the CDR3 is TGTGCCAGCAGCTTCTCGACAGGGTACTACAATGAGCAGTTCTTC. It codes for CASSFSTGYYNEQFF. The variable domain in full, completed from reference TRBV11-2 and TRBJ2-1, reads EAGVAQSPRYKIIEKRQSVAFWCNPISGHATLYWYQQILGQGPKLLIQFQNNGVVDDSQLPKDRFSAERLKGVDSTLKIQPAKLEDSAVYLCASSFSTGYYNEQFFGPGTRLTVL.

This clonotype was detected many times. The chain has TRBV10-3 and TRBJ1-2, with 12 positions matching TRBD1. V lost 7 bases, J lost 6 bases, and 6 bases stayed unmatched. The CDR3 consists of 14 residues. Germline lookup yields CDR1 ENHRY and CDR2 SYGVKD. CDR3 DNA sequence: TGTGCCATCACCGGGACAGGGGGCGTCCATGGCTACACCTTC. Encoded protein: CAITGTGGVHGYTF.

CDR3 protein: CAISRDSDYEQYF. Written as DNA, the CDR3 is TGTGCCATTTCCCGGGACAGTGACTACGAGCAGTACTTC. The rearrangement links TRBV10-3 to TRBJ2-7; TRBD1 matches 7 bases. Losses at the gene ends were 9 bases for V and 3 bases for J; bases not matched to a gene: 8. From germline, CDR1 is ENHRY and CDR2 SYGVKD. The CDR3 is 13 residues long.

The table lists this clonotype with many counts. This chain links TRBV6-6 with TRBJ2-3; D unclear. V was shortened by 0 bases and J by 5 bases, with 3 bases between the two germline ends. There are 12 residues in the CDR3. The germline CDR1 and CDR2 sequences are MNHNY and SVGAGI (reference sequence). DNA of the CDR3: TGTGCCAGCAGTTACTCGCTAGATACGCAGTATTTT. Translation gives CASSYSLDTQYF.

This clonotype was observed many times. The chain recombines TRBV12-3 or TRBV12-4 with TRBJ2-2, with D possibly matching TRBD1 (6 bases). Trimming cost V 6 bases and J 3 bases, with 11 bases left between them. The CDR3 sequence is 14 residues long. In nucleotides, the CDR3 is TGTGCCAGCAGAACAGGGTCCGACACCGGGGAGCTGTTTTTT. It is translated as CASRTGSDTGELFF.

This clonotype was picked up a small number of times. The chain recombines TRBV7-2 with TRBJ1-4, with D possibly being TRBD1 (6 bases). CDR1 and CDR2 (germline): SGHTA, FQGNSA. The CDR3 is 13 residues long. Trimming removed 2 bases from V and 8 bases from J, with 9 bases in between. The CDR3 DNA reads TGTGCCAGCAGCTTATGGGACACCGAAAAACTGTTTTTT. It is translated as CASSLWDTEKLFF.